This is a list of T cell receptor beta chains from one sample in a study of human T cells and chemical hapten exposure. MiXCR, applied by TCRdb to the RACE reads, yields one record per CDR3 protein. The profile shows over 85,000 distinct CDR3 sequences, approximately 11% of them singletons. The sequences come from whole blood, collected in connection with sensitization to the hapten diphenylcyclopropenone (DPC). All receptors derive from a woman aged 60 to 75 with alopecia areata. Some clones in this sample may be carry-over from other donors' samples. Both conserved end residues are part of each CDR3. Fields, in order: V gene, J gene, CDR3 protein.

>TRBV6-5|TRBJ1-2
CASSPRQNYGYTF
>TRBV27|TRBJ1-2
CASSLGTGSYGYTF
>TRBV27|TRBJ2-7
CASSPDFSQLSSYEQYF
>TRBV5-1|TRBJ1-4
CASSLDPNEKLFF
>TRBV5-1|TRBJ2-3
CASSSGTSSTDTQYF
>TRBV20-1|TRBJ2-5
CSARDTSGGVQETQYF
>TRBV6-6|TRBJ1-4
CASSYSGFNEKLFF
>TRBV12-3/TRBV12-4|TRBJ1-6
CASSRDRDRQGSPLHF
>TRBV19|TRBJ1-2
CASSNQGRFGYGYTF
>TRBV6-6|TRBJ1-6
CASNRQGGNNSPLHF
>TRBV12-3/TRBV12-4|TRBJ1-6
CASSLRGDSPLHF
>TRBV7-8|TRBJ2-1
CASSLVPGENAEQFF
>TRBV10-3|TRBJ2-1
CAIKDYTSGNNEQFF
>TRBV5-1|TRBJ1-1
CASSQGTGATRNTEAFF
>TRBV29-1|TRBJ2-7
CSAGFPYEQYF
>TRBV6-5|TRBJ2-2
CASSYAVGQGTGELFF
>TRBV9|TRBJ1-3
CASSPQTRATGNTIYF
>TRBV10-3|TRBJ1-1
CAINQGLNTEAFF
>TRBV7-3|TRBJ2-1
CASSSEGHEQFF
>TRBV4-2|TRBJ1-5
CASSPYRDSNQPQHF
>TRBV6-1|TRBJ2-7
CASERTGLGEQYF
>TRBV27|TRBJ1-4
CASSFSPKNEKLFF